One and the same sample provided the 6 T cell receptor beta chains below, sequenced in a study of Ad26.COV2.S vaccination and SARS-CoV-2 variants. Only in-frame clones appear in the TCRdb table, and some are missing; sequencing was by immunoSEQ multiplex PCR. Of fewer than 500,000 clones in the sample, around 90% were seen once. Treatment given: 15 to 20 received Ad26.COV2.S at low or high dose, single or two shots; several received placebo; per-sample allocation not given. The study sampled participants on day 63 after the first vaccine or placebo injection. This sample comprised peripheral blood, obtained in a trial of Ad26.COV2.S vaccine versus placebo. These receptor sequences come from a person between 18 and 65 years old who received the Ad26.COV2.S COVID-19 vaccine or a placebo.

CDR3 residues: CASSYSAEQYF. CDR3 DNA sequence: TGTGCCAGCAGTTATTCCGCCGAGCAGTACTTC. The chain has TRBV6-9 and TRBJ2-7, with D unclear. The CDR3 sequence is 11 residues long. Germline V lookup: CDR1 MNHGY, CDR2 SVAAGI. V dropped 0 bases and J dropped 6 bases, with 3 bases sitting between them.

The V gene is TRBV4-1, the J gene TRBJ2-2; D remains ambiguous. Per the germline V gene, CDR1 is MGHRA and CDR2 is YSYEKL. Between the trimmed V and J ends, which lost 5 bases and 8 bases, there was a span of 12 bases. This CDR3 comprises 13 residues. The CDR3 sequence: CASSLDPSGELFF. The CDR3 coding sequence is TGCGCCAGCAGCTTGGACCCGTCTGGGGAGCTGTTTTTT.

This chain uses TRBV2 with TRBJ1-1, with a possible D match to TRBD1 (5 bases). Trimming shortened V by 2 bases and J by 4 bases, and 14 bases separated the two germline ends. The length of the CDR3 is 15 residues. Germline V gene lookup returns CDR1 SNHLY and CDR2 FYNNEI. The CDR3 DNA follows: TGTGCCAGCAGTGAACTGACAGCTAAGGGCACTGAAGCTTTCTTT. This sequence encodes CASSELTAKGTEAFF.

This chain links TRBV4-3 with TRBJ2-1, with a possible D match to TRBD2 (5 bases). CDR1 and CDR2 from the germline V gene are LGHNA and YSLEER. This CDR3 has 11 residues. Trimming stripped 11 bases from V and 14 bases from J, with 19 bases between. DNA for the CDR3: TGCGCCTCATGGATCGGGGAAGCGGAGTTCTTC. Translation: CASWIGEAEFF.

J is TRBJ1-1 and V is TRBV7-6, with TRBD1 as a possible D gene (5 bases). V lost 3 bases and J 4 bases, leaving 15 bases between the germline ends. The CDR3 totals 15 residues. Germline CDR1 is SGHVS and CDR2 is FNYEAQ. The chain's CDR3 is CASSFGAGRVTEAFF. The CDR3 nucleotides read TGTGCCAGCAGCTTCGGGGCAGGGCGGGTCACTGAAGCTTTCTTT. Based on the CDR3 plus reference TRBV7-6 and TRBJ1-1, the full variable domain is GAGVSQSPRYKVTKRGQDVALRCDPISGHVSLYWYRQALGQGPEFLTYFNYEAQQDKSGLPNDRFSAERPEGSISTLTIQRTEQRDSAMYRCASSFGAGRVTEAFFGQGTRLTVV.

The rearrangement links TRBV5-3 to TRBJ2-1; TRBD2 aligns across 8 bases. TRBV5-3 is an ORF, and what it does is uncertain. CDR3 length: 17 amino acids. V gave up 4 bases and J gave up 2 bases; unmatched junction bases: 11. CDR3 protein: CARSPQAGVVPYNEQFF. As DNA, the CDR3 is TGTGCCAGAAGCCCCCAAGCGGGAGTAGTCCCCTACAATGAGCAGTTCTTC.